These T cell receptor beta chains were read from a single sample in a study of shared clonotypes between healthy human individuals. Repertoires were generated with immunoSEQ multiplex PCR, while TCRdb's copy carries only in-frame clones and drops some. The sample holds roughly 1,000,000 clones, approximately 80% seen once. Material for sequencing was memory CD4+ T cells from PBMCs. Receptors were obtained from a man younger than 35 in good health. Some clones in this sample may be carry-over from other donors' samples. Each CDR3 is given with its conserved first and last residue. The D gene is left open where the match is weak. A row's size may be missing; if present it is once, few, many or a size class.

D gene	V gene	J gene	clone size	CDR3 protein	CDR3 DNA
NA	TRBV23-1	TRBJ2-5	NA	CASSQHQGTETQYF	TGCGCCAGCAGTCAGCATCAGGGGACAGAGACCCAGTACTTC
NA	TRBV5-1	TRBJ2-7	once	CASSLYEGAYEQYF	TGCGCCAGCAGCTTGTATGAGGGGGCCTACGAGCAGTACTTC
NA	TRBV9	TRBJ2-5	NA	CASSVRERETQYF	TGTGCCAGCAGCGTACGTGAAAGGGAGACCCAGTACTTC
TRBD1	TRBV7-2	TRBJ2-7	NA	CASSLGTAPYEQYF	TGTGCCAGCAGCTTGGGGACAGCCCCCTACGAGCAGTACTTC
TRBD1	TRBV2	TRBJ2-2	NA	CASSEARGRGELLF	TGTGCCAGCAGTGAGGCCAGGGGGCGCGGGGAGCTGCTTTTT
TRBD2	TRBV28	TRBJ2-2	NA	CASSPPFGKTSRFNTGELFF	TGTGCCAGCAGTCCCCCTTTCGGAAAGACTAGCCGTTTTAACACCGGGGAGCTGTTTTTT
NA	TRBV30	TRBJ2-5	NA	CAWSVEQEGMETQYF	TGTGCCTGGAGTGTAGAACAGGAGGGGATGGAGACCCAGTACTTC
TRBD2	TRBV2	TRBJ2-1	NA	CASSVTSGTGEQFF	TGTGCCAGCAGTGTGACTAGCGGGACCGGTGAGCAGTTCTTC
NA	TRBV29-1	TRBJ2-1	NA	CSVETPVGEQFF	TGCAGCGTTGAAACCCCGGTGGGTGAGCAGTTCTTC
TRBD1	TRBV28	TRBJ2-7	once	CASSPFGQENEQYF	TGTGCCAGCAGTCCGTTTGGACAGGAGAACGAGCAGTACTTC
TRBD2	TRBV28	TRBJ2-5	NA	CASSLAVTGGRETQYF	TGTGCCAGCAGTTTGGCTGTGACGGGAGGGCGCGAGACCCAGTACTTC
NA	TRBV9	TRBJ1-2	once	CASSVDITGAGYTF	TGTGCCAGCAGCGTAGATATCACAGGCGCGGGCTACACCTTC
NA	TRBV11-2	TRBJ1-1	NA	CASTYTGGYGTEAFF	TGTGCCAGCACCTACACGGGGGGCTACGGCACTGAAGCTTTCTTT
TRBD2	TRBV18	TRBJ2-7	NA	CASSQGREGYEQYF	TGTGCCAGCTCCCAAGGGCGGGAGGGCTACGAGCAGTACTTC
NA	TRBV7-9	TRBJ1-4	once	CASSLFQGKNANEKLFF	TGTGCCAGCAGCTTATTTCAGGGAAAGAATGCTAATGAAAAACTGTTTTTT
NA	TRBV7-6	TRBJ2-1	once	CSTKGGSNSEQFF	TGCTCTACTAAAGGGGGGTCAAACAGTGAGCAGTTCTTC
NA	TRBV29-1	TRBJ1-2	NA	CSVEGRGVSYGYTF	TGCAGCGTCGAGGGACGGGGGGTGAGCTATGGCTACACCTTC
NA	TRBV4-1	TRBJ1-5	NA	CASSQGTNQPQHF	TGCGCCAGCAGCCAAGGAACCAATCAGCCCCAGCATTTT
TRBD1	TRBV4-1	TRBJ2-4	NA	CASSQEDRGLAKNIQYF	TGCGCCAGCAGCCAAGAAGACAGGGGATTAGCCAAAAACATTCAGTACTTC
NA	TRBV5-1	TRBJ1-1	many	CASSSLQDSEAFF	TGCGCCAGCAGCTCCCTACAGGACTCTGAAGCTTTCTTT
TRBD2	TRBV4-1	TRBJ2-7	NA	CASRLEAGGPYEQYF	TGCGCCAGCAGATTAGAAGCGGGAGGGCCGTACGAGCAGTACTTC
TRBD1	TRBV11-2	TRBJ2-5	NA	CASRGTGGKETQYF	TGTGCCAGCAGGGGGACAGGCGGTAAAGAGACCCAGTACTTC